The rows below give T cell receptor beta chains drawn from one sample of a study of T-cell memory formation after mild COVID-19. In TCRdb, the 5' RACE reads were re-called with MiXCR into one record per CDR3 protein. The sample yields hundreds of thousands of distinct CDR3 sequences, approximately 15% seen once. Sequenced: PBMCs or a T cell subset sorted from them (not recorded which). The receptors come from a man aged 18 to 35 who had mild COVID-19 (a few samples of this study predate the infection). Cell type and time point are not known. Each CDR3 is given with its conserved first and last residue. Each record gives: D gene, clone size, J gene, V gene, CDR3 DNA, CDR3 protein. D genes are given only for firm matches. Clone size is shown for a subset of rows, as once, few, many or a class of expanded clone.

TRBD2 | NA | TRBJ2-5 | TRBV7-7 | TGTGCCACCGCACCCCGGGGGGGTCAAGAGACCCAGTACTTC | CATAPRGGQETQYF
NA | NA | TRBJ1-2 | TRBV7-2 | TGTGCCAGCAGCTTAGAGGGGGGTCACGGCTACACCTTC | CASSLEGGHGYTF
NA | many | TRBJ1-5 | TRBV6-2/TRBV6-3 | TGTGCCAGCAGGGACCCGGGGGGTTTACAGCCCCAGCATTTT | CASRDPGGLQPQHF
NA | NA | TRBJ1-6 | TRBV7-4 | TGTGCCAGCAGCTTGGGGCAGGGGCAGTCCTATAATTCACCCCTCCACTTT | CASSLGQGQSYNSPLHF
NA | NA | TRBJ1-1 | TRBV7-9 | TGTGCCAGCAGCCCCGGTCCGAGGGACTGGACTGAAGCTTTCTTT | CASSPGPRDWTEAFF
TRBD1 | few | TRBJ1-6 | TRBV5-1 | TGCGCCAGCAGCTTGGGAGGGGGCAGGAATTCACCCCTCCACTTT | CASSLGGGRNSPLHF
TRBD1 | few | TRBJ1-2 | TRBV4-2 | TGTGCCAGCAGCCAAGCGGGGTCAGGGGGCAACTATGGCTACACCTTC | CASSQAGSGGNYGYTF
NA | few | TRBJ2-1 | TRBV4-1 | TGCGCCAGCAGCCCTGGCGAGTGGGGCGACTACAATGAGCAGTTCTTC | CASSPGEWGDYNEQFF
TRBD1 | few | TRBJ1-5 | TRBV7-9 | TGTGCCAGCAGCACCGGGACAGCGAGCAATCAGCCCCAGCATTTT | CASSTGTASNQPQHF
NA | few | TRBJ2-2 | TRBV7-8 | TGTGCCAGCAGCCCAAGTCGACTTCCGATAGCCGGGGAGCTGTTTTTT | CASSPSRLPIAGELFF
NA | NA | TRBJ2-1 | TRBV12-3/TRBV12-4 | TGTGCCAGCAGTTGGGTAAACCTTGACAATGAGCAGTTCTTC | CASSWVNLDNEQFF
TRBD1 | few | TRBJ2-3 | TRBV28 | TGTGCCAGCAGTTTATTTACAGGGGGCTCCCCTGTGGGAGATACGCAGTATTTT | CASSLFTGGSPVGDTQYF
NA | NA | TRBJ2-3 | TRBV12-3/TRBV12-4 | TGTGCCAGGGGGGGATATCTGGAAAGCTCCCCTAGCACAGATACGCAGTATTTT | CARGGYLESSPSTDTQYF
TRBD1 | NA | TRBJ2-5 | TRBV4-3 | TGCGCCAGCAGCCAAGGGGACAGGGTACAAGAGACCCAGTACTTC | CASSQGDRVQETQYF
TRBD2 | NA | TRBJ2-3 | TRBV7-2 | TGTGCCAGCAGCACCCAGTTGCGGGGGGCGCGGGATACGCAGTATTTT | CASSTQLRGARDTQYF
TRBD1 | NA | TRBJ2-2 | TRBV6-5 | TGTGCCAGCAGGACGACAGGGGGATTGACTGGGGAGCTGTTTTTT | CASRTTGGLTGELFF
NA | few | TRBJ2-5 | TRBV4-3 | TGCGCCAGCAGCCAAAAGTGGGGGCTGCCAGAGACCCAGTACTTC | CASSQKWGLPETQYF
NA | few | TRBJ2-2 | TRBV20-1 | TGCAGTGCTCTGGGGGCCCCTAGTGCCGGGGAGCTGTTTTTT | CSALGAPSAGELFF
TRBD2 | NA | TRBJ2-2 | TRBV7-2 | TGTGCCAGCACCCGGGGGGGGCGCCACACCGGGGAGCTGTTTTTT | CASTRGGRHTGELFF
TRBD1 | NA | TRBJ2-5 | TRBV20-1 | TGCAGTGCTCGAACACCGGGACAGACGGAGACCCAGTACTTC | CSARTPGQTETQYF
TRBD2 | few | TRBJ2-3 | TRBV10-3 | TGTGCCATCAGTGTTCCTAGCGGGGGGGCGTATACGCAGTATTTT | CAISVPSGGAYTQYF
NA | NA | TRBJ2-3 | TRBV14 | TGTGCCAGCAGCCAAGATCAGGCCAGACTCTTCACAGATACGCAGTATTTT | CASSQDQARLFTDTQYF
TRBD1 | few | TRBJ1-3 | TRBV20-1 | TGCAGTGCTACGGAGACAGGGTCTCGAAACACCATATATTTT | CSATETGSRNTIYF
NA | NA | TRBJ2-3 | TRBV5-1 | TGCGCCAGCTCGGCCAGCGGGAGCACAGATACGCAGTATTTT | CASSASGSTDTQYF
NA | few | TRBJ1-1 | TRBV6-5 | TGTGCCAGCAGGAACTCAGGGTCTCCGGCTTTCTTT | CASRNSGSPAFF
NA | few | TRBJ1-3 | TRBV2 | TGTGCCAGCAGTGACGGGACAAAGGGAAACACCATATATTTT | CASSDGTKGNTIYF
TRBD1 | NA | TRBJ1-1 | TRBV5-8 | TGTGCCAGCAGCTTTTCCGGGACAGGGGGCGCGGGAACTGAAGCTTTCTTT | CASSFSGTGGAGTEAFF
NA | NA | TRBJ1-1 | TRBV6-6 | TGTGCCAGCGCAAACTTTGGGGGTGACACTGAAGCTTTCTTT | CASANFGGDTEAFF
NA | few | TRBJ2-2 | TRBV12-3/TRBV12-4 | TGTGCCAGCACAGGGGTGTCCGGGGAGCTGTTTTTT | CASTGVSGELFF
NA | NA | TRBJ2-7 | TRBV7-9 | TGTGCCAGCAGCCCTCGGGGGTCTCACGAGCAGTACTTC | CASSPRGSHEQYF
NA | NA | TRBJ1-2 | TRBV5-1 | TGCGCCAGCAGCTTGATCCCAGGGGACCATGGCTACACCTTC | CASSLIPGDHGYTF
NA | NA | TRBJ1-5 | TRBV7-9 | TGTGCCAGCAGCCTACTCAATCAGCCCCAGCATTTT | CASSLLNQPQHF
TRBD2 | many | TRBJ2-5 | TRBV7-2 | TGTGCCAGCAGCTTAGCGCTTCTAGCGGGGGGAGGTTGGGAGACCCAGTACTTC | CASSLALLAGGGWETQYF
NA | NA | TRBJ2-5 | TRBV25-1 | TGTGCCAGCAGTGAGGGGGGGCAGGGGGTCGAGACCCAGTACTTC | CASSEGGQGVETQYF
TRBD2 | NA | TRBJ2-5 | TRBV5-1 | TGCGCCAGCAGCTTGGAGAGCGGGGCCGTGGACCAGTACTTC | CASSLESGAVDQYF
NA | NA | TRBJ2-1 | TRBV4-3 | TGCGCCAGCAGCCAAGACACTAGCAGGGGTGAGCAGTTCTTC | CASSQDTSRGEQFF
NA | NA | TRBJ1-3 | TRBV7-2 | TGTGCCAGCAGGAGCTCGGGGGCGCGAGCGGGAAACACCATATATTTT | CASRSSGARAGNTIYF
TRBD1 | few | TRBJ1-2 | TRBV9 | TGTGCCAGCAGCGTGCGGGACAGGGGGATATATGGCTACACCTTC | CASSVRDRGIYGYTF
NA | NA | TRBJ2-7 | TRBV11-2 | TGTGCCAGCAGCCCCGGATCGGTGGGGGGCGAGCAGTACTTC | CASSPGSVGGEQYF
NA | NA | TRBJ1-3 | TRBV12-5 | TGTGCTAGTGGGTCGTCCTGGGGTTCTTCTGGAAACACCATATATTTT | CASGSSWGSSGNTIYF
TRBD2 | NA | TRBJ2-2 | TRBV11-2 | TGTGCCAGCAGCCCTAAAGGGACTATGGCGATGGACACCGGGGAGCTGTTTTTT | CASSPKGTMAMDTGELFF
NA | NA | TRBJ1-2 | TRBV29-1 | TGCAGCGTTGGGGACTCAGGCTACACCTTC | CSVGDSGYTF
NA | few | TRBJ2-5 | TRBV20-1 | TGCAGCCCCGGGACATCGGAGACCCAGTACTTC | CSPGTSETQYF
NA | many | TRBJ2-3 | TRBV5-1 | TGCGCCAGCAGCTTGATGGGCAACACAGATACGCAGTATTTT | CASSLMGNTDTQYF
NA | NA | TRBJ2-4 | TRBV11-2 | TGTGCCAGCAGCTTAGGAGGGCAGAGGAGAAACATTCAGTACTTC | CASSLGGQRRNIQYF
NA | few | TRBJ2-5 | TRBV7-2 | TGTGCCAGCGGGCCCCAACCGAGCGGGCATGTGGCCCAGTACTTC | CASGPQPSGHVAQYF
TRBD1 | few | TRBJ1-1 | TRBV2 | TGTGCCAGCTTCATAAGGGAGGGGGCAATTGAAGCTTTCTTT | CASFIREGAIEAFF
NA | few | TRBJ2-1 | TRBV30 | TGTGCCTGGAGTATCGAGTTGAGTGAGCAGTTCTTC | CAWSIELSEQFF
NA | few | TRBJ1-5 | TRBV7-8 | TGTGCCAGCAGCTTAGGCCCAACAGGGACCAAAGCTCAGCCCCAGCATTTT | CASSLGPTGTKAQPQHF
NA | NA | TRBJ2-7 | TRBV2 | TGTGCCAGCGGGCAGAGTTACTACGAGCAGTACTTC | CASGQSYYEQYF
NA | few | TRBJ2-5 | TRBV7-2 | TGTGCCAGCAGCTATATGCGGGGGCCCGCAGAGACCCAGTACTTC | CASSYMRGPAETQYF
TRBD1 | NA | TRBJ1-1 | TRBV4-3 | TGCGCCAGCAGCACCAGGGACAGGGAGGCTGAAGCTTTCTTT | CASSTRDREAEAFF
TRBD2 | few | TRBJ2-7 | TRBV30 | TGTGCCGCGGGAGACTACGAGCAGTACTTC | CAAGDYEQYF
NA | NA | TRBJ1-5 | TRBV6-1 | TGTGCCAGCAGTGAGACGACCGGGACGGTCCTGCTCCAGCCCCAGCATTTT | CASSETTGTVLLQPQHF
TRBD1 | NA | TRBJ1-1 | TRBV12-3/TRBV12-4 | TGTGCCAGCTACAGGGGCGAGAACACTGAAGCTTTCTTT | CASYRGENTEAFF
TRBD2 | NA | TRBJ2-5 | TRBV5-5 | TGTGCCAGCAGCCTCTATAGCGGGGGAGAGACCCAGTACTTC | CASSLYSGGETQYF
NA | few | TRBJ1-5 | TRBV7-2 | TGTGCCAGCAGCTTAGTTCCTAGCAATCAGCCCCAGCATTTT | CASSLVPSNQPQHF
TRBD1 | few | TRBJ2-5 | TRBV12-3/TRBV12-4 | TGTGCCAGCATTGGGGGGACAGGGCTGAGGTCGGAGACCCAGTACTTC | CASIGGTGLRSETQYF
TRBD2 | NA | TRBJ2-3 | TRBV7-9 | TGTGCCAGCAGCTCCCTGTCTAGCGGGGGCCCCCTTAGCACAGATACGCAGTATTTT | CASSSLSSGGPLSTDTQYF